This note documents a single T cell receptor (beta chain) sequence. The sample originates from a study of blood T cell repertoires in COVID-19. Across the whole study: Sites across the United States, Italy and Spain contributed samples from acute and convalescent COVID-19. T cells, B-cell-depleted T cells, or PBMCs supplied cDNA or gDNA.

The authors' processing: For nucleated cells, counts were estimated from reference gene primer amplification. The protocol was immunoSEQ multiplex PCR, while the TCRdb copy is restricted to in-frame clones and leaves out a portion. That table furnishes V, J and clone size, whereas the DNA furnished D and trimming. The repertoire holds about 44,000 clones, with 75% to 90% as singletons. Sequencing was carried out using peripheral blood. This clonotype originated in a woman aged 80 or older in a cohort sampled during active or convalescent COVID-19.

The CDR3 is CASSISSTDTQYF. CDR3 in DNA: TGTGCCAGCAGTATCTCTAGCACAGATACGCAGTATTTT. J is TRBJ2-3 and V is TRBV2, with D unresolved. The V gene lost 5 bases and the J gene lost 0 bases, with 6 bases spanning the gap. Looked up from germline, CDR1 is SNHLY and CDR2 is FYNNEI. The CDR3 sequence is 13 residues long.